This T cell receptor (beta chain) was sequenced for a study of T cell responses to AZD1222 COVID-19 vaccine. The study, taken as a whole, reports: Dominant at 160-218 and 743-854, vaccine-associated CD4 TCRs also spanned spike.

Assay: immunoSEQ multiplex PCR; the TCRdb copy retains only in-frame clones and omits some. This sample carries fewer than 30,000 clones, 86% of them seen once, and the ten largest clones take 7.8%. A word on this clone: Antigen unknown.

The sample in question was peripheral blood, obtained 28 days after the second AZD1222 dose. The sequence was collected from an adult who received the AZD1222 COVID-19 vaccine.

CDR3: CASSTGQLPYEQYF. The CDR3 DNA is TGCGCCAGCAGCACCGGACAGCTACCCTACGAGCAGTACTTC. V gene TRBV5-1 combines with J gene TRBJ2-7, with a weak D call TRBD1 (6 bases). With 4 bases removed from V and 2 bases from J, the gap between germline ends came to 13 bases. This CDR3 is built from 14 residues. CDR1 and CDR2 (germline): SGHRS, YFSETQ.